The 23 T cell receptor beta chains listed next were all sequenced from one sample in a study of shared clonotypes between healthy human individuals (dated by TCRdb to about 2020). Library construction relied on the immunoSEQ multiplex PCR assay. The table was pulled from immuneACCESS by TCRdb, which kept in-frame rearrangements only. Such tables lose some clones; where checked, under half of the loss comes from unresolved V genes, and the rest has no known cause. Recorded for this sample are 450,000 to 500,000 clones; around four fifths of them occurred a single time. In total, the top ten clones hold 9.5% to 15% of the sample. Sequencing used PBMCs. All receptors derive from a woman in her forties in good health. Some clones in this sample may be carry-over from other donors' samples.

Only a few counts were recorded for this clone. The genes are TRBV20-1 and TRBJ1-1; 8 nucleotides line up with TRBD1. The junction had 6 bases not matched to a gene; V was cut back by 6 bases and J by 9 bases. Germline CDR1 and CDR2: DFQATT and SNEGSKA (reference sequence). The CDR3 loop spans 11 amino acids. CDR3 protein: CSARDRSQAFF. The CDR3 DNA reads as TGCAGTGCACGGGACAGGTCTCAAGCTTTCTTT.

This chain links TRBV19 with TRBJ1-2, with 8 bases identical to TRBD1. Per the germline V gene, CDR1 is LNHDA and CDR2 is SQIVND (reference sequence). J lost 2 bases, V lost 6 bases, and 5 bases had no gene match. This CDR3 has 14 residues. CDR3 nucleotides: TGTGCCAGTAGAACGACAGGGGTCAACTATGGCTACACCTTC. Translation gives CASRTTGVNYGYTF.

The chain links TRBV27 to TRBJ1-4; unclear D gene. V was pared by 4 bases and J by 7 bases, with 13 bases between. CDR3 length: 14 residues. In germline, CDR1 is MNHEY, CDR2 SMNVEV (reference sequence). This CDR3 is CASSWAVDGEKLFF. CDR3 nucleotide sequence: TGTGCCAGCAGTTGGGCAGTTGACGGTGAAAAACTGTTTTTT.

V gene TRBV28 combines with J gene TRBJ1-5, with TRBD1 identical over 10 bases. J was trimmed by 2 bases and V by 5 bases; bases with no gene match: 6. Germline CDR1 MDHEN, CDR2 SYDVKM. The CDR3 contains 16 residues. CDR3 region: CASSTRTGGGNQPQHF. For the CDR3, the DNA is TGTGCCAGCAGTACCCGGACAGGGGGGGGCAATCAGCCCCAGCATTTT.

The chain recombines TRBV7-2 with TRBJ2-1; 8 nucleotides line up with TRBD2. CDR1 is SGHTA and CDR2 is FQGNSA in the germline V gene. Losses at the gene ends were 1 base for V and 6 bases for J; bases not matched to a gene: 8. The CDR3 loop spans 16 amino acids. CDR3 nucleotide sequence: TGTGCCAGCAGCTTAGATAGTACTAGCGGTTCCAATGAGCAGTTCTTC. Translated, it gives CASSLDSTSGSNEQFF.

The rearrangement links TRBV9 to TRBJ2-1; 8 bases line up with TRBD2. V shed 2 bases, J shed 0 bases, and the junction held 4 bases outside the gene matches. The CDR3 loop spans 16 amino acids. The germline V gene encodes CDR1 SGDLS and CDR2 YYNGEE. The CDR3 loop reads CASSVSSGSSYNEQFF. The CDR3 nucleotides read TGTGCCAGCAGCGTCTCGAGCGGGAGCTCCTACAATGAGCAGTTCTTC.

The V call is TRBV2, the J call TRBJ2-2; no clear D gene. This CDR3 comprises 15 residues. Deletions cut 4 bases from V and 4 bases from J, with 13 bases between. Germline CDR1 is SNHLY and CDR2 is FYNNEI. CDR3 bases: TGTGCCAGCAGTGTGGGCAGATTATCCACCGGGGAGCTGTTTTTT. Its protein product is CASSVGRLSTGELFF. Full variable domain (remainder filled in from reference TRBV2 and TRBJ2-2): EPEVTQTPSHQVTQMGQEVILRCVPISNHLYFYWYRQILGQKVEFLVSFYNNEISEKSEIFDDQFSVERPDGSNFTLKIRSTKLEDSAMYFCASSVGRLSTGELFFGEGSRLTVL.

This clone was seen only once. This chain joins TRBV6-5 and TRBJ1-1; unclear D gene. The CDR3 consists of 14 residues. V lost 2 bases, J lost 3 bases, and 10 bases lay in between. CDR1 MNHEY and CDR2 SVGAGI come from the germline V gene. Here the CDR3 DNA reads TGTGCCAGCAGTTACCATTTCTCAGACACTGAAGCTTTCTTT. The encoded protein is CASSYHFSDTEAFF.

This clone was seen repeatedly, ten times or more. This sample also contains other DNA sequences that code for the same CDR3. The chain employs TRBV28 and TRBJ2-7; D tentatively fits TRBD1 or TRBD2 (5 bases each). Germline-derived CDR1 and CDR2 are MDHEN and SYDVKM. V was trimmed by 7 bases and J by 0 bases, leaving 25 bases between them. The CDR3 extends over 18 amino acids. In nucleotides, the CDR3 is TGTGCCAGCACCCAAGTGGGGGTGAGAACGGAAAGCTCCTACGAGCAGTACTTC. Protein sequence: CASTQVGVRTESSYEQYF. The full variable domain, rest sourced from reference TRBV28 and TRBJ2-7, is DVKVTQSSRYLVKRTGEKVFLECVQDMDHENMFWYRQDPGLGLRLIYFSYDVKMKEKGDIPEGYSVSREKKERFSLILESASTNQTSMYLCASTQVGVRTESSYEQYFGPGTRLTVT.

The rearrangement uses TRBV30 and TRBJ2-3, with a possible D match to TRBD1 (5 bases). The germline V gene has CDR1 GTSNPN and CDR2 SVGIG (reference sequence). The CDR3 covers 14 residues. V was shortened by 2 bases and J by 0 bases, with 9 bases between the two germline ends. The CDR3 nucleotides read TGTGCCTGGAGTACAGGCGACAGCACAGATACGCAGTATTTT. Translating it yields CAWSTGDSTDTQYF.

This sequence joins TRBV19 and TRBJ2-1, with TRBD2 identical over 12 bases. The germline gives CDR1 LNHDA, CDR2 SQIVND (reference sequence). After removal of 5 bases from V and 8 bases from J, the junction contained 7 bases not matched to a gene. This CDR3 has 15 amino acids. CDR3: CASSDTSGRIDEQFF. DNA for the CDR3: TGTGCCAGTAGTGATACTAGCGGGAGGATCGATGAGCAGTTCTTC.

The chain employs TRBV2 and TRBJ2-2, with TRBD2 matching over 12 bases. The CDR3 is 20 residues long. Germline CDR1 reads SNHLY; CDR2 reads FYNNEI. The trim removed 1 base at V and 4 bases at J, leaving 13 bases unmatched. CDR3 protein: CASSEGVTASGRGITGELFF. The CDR3 coding sequence is TGTGCCAGCAGTGAAGGAGTCACGGCTAGCGGGAGGGGTATCACCGGGGAGCTGTTTTTT.

Regarding this clone: Other DNA sequences from this sample encode an identical CDR3 as well. The rearrangement joins TRBV27 to TRBJ2-3; D is unresolved. Germline V lookup: CDR1 MNHEY, CDR2 SMNVEV (reference sequence). The CDR3 extends over 14 amino acids. Trimming took off 2 bases at V and 0 bases at J, with 6 bases between the two ends. The CDR3 DNA sequence: TGTGCCAGCAGTTTAATACTTAGCACAGATACGCAGTATTTT. It encodes CASSLILSTDTQYF.

J is TRBJ2-1 and V is TRBV19, with 11 bases matching TRBD1. The CDR3 consists of 16 residues. The V segment lost 3 bases and the J segment 3 bases; nucleotides outside the gene matches: 4. The germline V gene has CDR1 LNHDA and CDR2 SQIVND (reference sequence). This CDR3 reads CASSIRGTGGYNEQFF. For the CDR3, the DNA is TGTGCCAGTAGTATTCGGGGGACAGGGGGCTACAATGAGCAGTTCTTC.

This clone showed up just once. The rearrangement joins TRBV7-2 to TRBJ2-5; 16 positions agree with TRBD2. The trim removed 5 bases at V and 4 bases at J, leaving 13 bases unmatched. The germline CDR1 and CDR2 sequences are SGHTA and FQGNSA. This CDR3 is built from 19 residues. The CDR3 is CASSRIPGLAGGPGETQYF. The CDR3 DNA sequence: TGTGCCAGCAGCAGAATACCGGGACTAGCGGGAGGGCCGGGAGAGACCCAGTACTTC.

The chain combines TRBV5-1 with TRBJ2-7; TRBD1 agrees at 8 bases. The CDR3 has 14 residues. J lost 6 bases, V lost 4 bases, and 9 bases had no gene match. CDR1 and CDR2 (germline): SGHRS, YFSETQ. CDR3 nucleotide sequence: TGCGCCAGCAGCGCGACAGGGGCCACCTCCGAGCAGTACTTC. Translating gives CASSATGATSEQYF. Filled out from reference TRBV5-1 and TRBJ2-7, the complete variable domain reads KAGVTQTPRYLIKTRGQQVTLSCSPISGHRSVSWYQQTPGQGLQFLFEYFSETQRNKGNFPGRFSGRQFSNSRSEMNVSTLELGDSALYLCASSATGATSEQYFGPGTRLTVT.

The rearrangement uses TRBV11-2 and TRBJ1-5, with TRBD1 as a possible D gene (6 bases). The CDR3 has 15 residues. Germline CDR1 SGHAT, CDR2 FQNNGV. V dropped 5 bases and J dropped 5 bases, with 16 bases sitting between them. CDR3 region: CASSQDEGGHQPQHF. The CDR3 nucleotides read TGTGCCAGCAGCCAAGATGAGGGGGGCCATCAGCCCCAGCATTTT.

The chain recombines TRBV11-2 with TRBJ1-4; 7 nucleotides align to TRBD1. CDR1 SGHAT and CDR2 FQNNGV come from the germline V gene. This CDR3 is 14 amino acids long. V shed 7 bases and J 2 bases; nucleotides not matched to a gene: 4. The CDR3 loop reads CASTPDRTNEKLFF. CDR3 coding DNA: TGTGCCAGCACCCCGGACAGGACTAATGAAAAACTGTTTTTT.

The CDR3 protein is CASSQRTSSYNEQFF. CDR3 bases: TGCGCCAGCAGCCAACGGACTAGCAGCTACAATGAGCAGTTCTTC. The J gene is TRBJ2-1, the V gene TRBV4-1; 8 bases fit TRBD2. This CDR3 is 15 amino acids long. The trim removed 2 bases at V and 3 bases at J, leaving 3 bases unmatched. CDR1 is MGHRA, CDR2 YSYEKL, per germline.

As regards this clone: A junction boundary mismatches the germline segment, possibly from a read error. J is TRBJ2-7 and V is TRBV11-1; either TRBD1 or TRBD2 may supply D (5 bases each). CDR1 SGHAT and CDR2 FQDESV come from the germline V gene (reference sequence). This CDR3 is 15 amino acids long. CDR3 residues: CASSPGPTHSYERYF. The CDR3, as DNA: TGTGCCAGCAGCCCGGGACCAACCCACTCCTACGAGCGGTACTTC. Using reference TRBV11-1 and TRBJ2-7 for the parts outside the CDR3, the full variable domain is EAEVAQSPRYKITEKSQAVAFWCDPISGHATLYWYRQILGQGPELLVQFQDESVVDDSQLPKDRFSAERLKGVDSTLKIQPAELGDSAMYLCASSPGPTHSYERYFGPGTRLTVT.

A word on this clone: A far larger clone is one nucleotide away, so this likely arose from a read error. This chain uses TRBV6-1 with TRBJ2-1, with TRBD2 identical over 9 bases. The CDR3 consists of 15 residues. CDR1 is MNHNS and CDR2 is SASEGT in the germline V gene. Trimming at V came to 6 bases and at J to 8 bases, leaving 11 bases not matched to a gene. The CDR3 DNA follows: TGTGCCAGCAGCCGTATAGCGGGAGAGTCCTATGAGCAGTTCTTC. Amino acid sequence: CASSRIAGESYEQFF.

This chain connects TRBV11-2 to TRBJ1-2; a possible D gene is TRBD1 (5 bases). Per the germline V gene, CDR1 is SGHAT and CDR2 is FQNNGV. This CDR3 region has 14 residues. V was pared by 4 bases and J by 5 bases, with 14 bases between. This CDR3 is CASSSISGNYGYTF. CDR3 bases: TGTGCCAGCAGCTCAATCTCAGGGAATTATGGCTACACCTTC. Together with reference TRBV11-2 and TRBJ1-2, the CDR3 gives the full variable domain: EAGVAQSPRYKIIEKRQSVAFWCNPISGHATLYWYQQILGQGPKLLIQFQNNGVVDDSQLPKDRFSAERLKGVDSTLKIQPAKLEDSAVYLCASSSISGNYGYTFGSGTRLTVV.

The chain has TRBV19 and TRBJ2-1; TRBD2 agrees at 7 bases. CDR1 is LNHDA, CDR2 SQIVND, per germline (reference sequence). V dropped 6 bases and J dropped 0; count of bases not matched to a gene: 5. The CDR3 sequence is 15 residues long. CDR3 bases: TGTGCCAGTAGGCGGGGGTCGAGCTCCTACAATGAGCAGTTCTTC. It is translated as CASRRGSSSYNEQFF.